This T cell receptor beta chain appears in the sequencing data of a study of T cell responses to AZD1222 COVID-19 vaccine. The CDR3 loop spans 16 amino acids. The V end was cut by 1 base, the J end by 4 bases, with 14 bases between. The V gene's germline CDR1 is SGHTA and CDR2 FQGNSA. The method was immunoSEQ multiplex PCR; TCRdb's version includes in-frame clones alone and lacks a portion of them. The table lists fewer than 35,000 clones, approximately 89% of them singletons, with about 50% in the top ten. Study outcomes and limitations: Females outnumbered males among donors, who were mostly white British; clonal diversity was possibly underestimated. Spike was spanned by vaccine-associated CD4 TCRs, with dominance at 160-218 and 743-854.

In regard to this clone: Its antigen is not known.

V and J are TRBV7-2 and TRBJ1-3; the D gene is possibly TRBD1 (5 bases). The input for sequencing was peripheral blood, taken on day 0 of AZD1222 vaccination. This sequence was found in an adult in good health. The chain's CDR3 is CASSLGGSGSGNTIYF. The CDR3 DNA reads TGTGCCAGCAGCTTAGGGGGGTCGGGGTCCGGAAACACCATATATTTT.